One TCR beta chain is described in this entry. The antigen remains undetermined. These data originate in a study of a mutant IDH1 vaccine in newly diagnosed glioma. Study-level background: Vaccination was launched 4-6 weeks after radiotherapy alone, or with temozolomide cycles.

Study conclusions and caveats: Pseudoprogression seemed unrelated to changes in top peripheral T cell clonotypes.

Sample time point: week 47, end of study. The vaccine gave 300 ug of a 20-mer mutant IDH1 peptide subcutaneously per dose. Patients underwent eight vaccinations, which took place in weeks 1, 3, 5, 7, 11, 15, 19 and 23. The donors had new WHO grade 3 or 4 astrocytomas; these were IDH1-mutant and ATRX-lost. Some clones are missing from TCRdb's copy, which holds only in-frame ones; the method was immunoSEQ multiplex PCR. Altogether more than 30,000 clones are present, approximately 92% being singletons, with the ten largest covering 5% to 5.5%. This receptor was taken from a woman between 40 and 50 years old with glioma. The specimen was PBMCs, collected from a glioma patient whose treatment included an IDH1 peptide vaccine.

CDR3 nucleotides: TGTGCCAGCAGTTACTCGGGAGGACATAACTATGGCTACACCTTC. This codes for CASSYSGGHNYGYTF. The V call is TRBV6-5, the J call TRBJ1-2, with D possibly TRBD1 on 5 matching bases. Trimming removed 0 bases at V and 1 base at J, with 9 bases between. The CDR3 has 15 amino acids. Germline lookup yields CDR1 MNHEY and CDR2 SVGAGI.